These 19 T cell receptor beta chains were sequenced from one sample in a study of OX40 agonist ivuxolimab in advanced cancers. Some clones are missing from TCRdb's copy, which holds only in-frame ones; the method was immunoSEQ multiplex PCR. The sample carries around 61,000 clones, more than 75% recorded once. Sample: CD4+ or CD8+ T cells sorted from blood, taken in a trial of the OX40 agonist ivuxolimab. These receptors were collected from an adult with an advanced solid tumor such as melanoma, head and neck, liver or kidney cancer.

The rearrangement joins TRBV4-1 to TRBJ2-3, with 8 bases lining up with TRBD2. J was trimmed by 7 bases and V by 0 bases; bases with no gene match: 6. CDR3 size: 15 residues. Per the germline V gene, CDR1 is MGHRA and CDR2 is YSYEKL. The CDR3 region is CASSQDLTSGYTQYF. The CDR3 DNA reads as TGCGCCAGCAGCCAAGATCTTACTAGCGGCTATACGCAGTATTTT.

The chain couples TRBV7-2 to TRBJ2-7; 9 bases agree with TRBD2. Germline assignment: CDR1 SGHTA and CDR2 FQGNSA. The CDR3 length is 16 residues. V shed 4 bases, J shed 2 bases, and the junction held 9 bases outside the gene matches. The CDR3: CASSSHRRGRAYEQYF. DNA for the CDR3: TGTGCCAGCAGCTCCCACCGTCGCGGGAGGGCCTACGAGCAGTACTTC.

The rearrangement joins TRBV6-1 to TRBJ2-5; a weak D match, TRBD2 (5 bases). The CDR3 length is 12 residues. Germline lookup yields CDR1 MNHNS and CDR2 SASEGT. Trimming removed 7 bases at V and 2 bases at J, with 8 bases between. The CDR3 DNA follows: TGTGCCAGCACCCGGGGTCAAGAGACCCAGTACTTC. Translated, it gives CASTRGQETQYF.

This rearrangement joins TRBV7-9 to TRBJ2-7; D possibly uses TRBD1 or TRBD2 (5 bases each). CDR1 and CDR2 from the germline V gene are SEHNR and FQNEAQ (reference sequence). The CDR3 is 13 residues long. With 5 bases removed from V and 4 bases from J, the gap between germline ends came to 12 bases. The CDR3 loop reads CASSRDLRYEQYF. The CDR3 nucleotides are TGTGCCAGCAGCCGGGACCTTAGGTACGAGCAGTACTTC.

The chain is built from TRBV18 and TRBJ2-7; the match to TRBD1 covers 10 bases. From germline, CDR1 is KGHSH and CDR2 LQKENI. The CDR3 contains 15 residues. Unmatched junction bases numbered 8, after V lost 4 bases and J lost 5 bases. CDR3 amino acids: CASSLTGTGVDEQYF. The DNA of the CDR3 is TGTGCCAGCTCACTGACCGGGACAGGGGTCGACGAGCAGTACTTC.

This clone was found once. The chain has TRBV5-4 and TRBJ2-1, with 9 bases that match TRBD2. The CDR3 contains 16 residues. Germline loops: CDR1 SGHNT, CDR2 YYREEE (reference sequence). V lost 3 bases to trimming and J lost 4 bases; unmatched junction nucleotides: 8. The CDR3 sequence: CASSSSTSGPYNEQFF. In DNA, the CDR3 is TGTGCCAGCAGCTCTTCAACTAGCGGGCCTTACAATGAGCAGTTCTTC.

As regards this clone: At one boundary the junction diverges from the germline segment, which might be a read error. J is TRBJ2-3 and V is TRBV5-1; D possibly corresponds to TRBD1 (6 bases). This CDR3 comprises 13 residues. Germline V lookup: CDR1 SGHRS, CDR2 YFSETQ. CDR3 DNA: TGCGCCAGCAGTTTGGGAACACAGGGAACGCAGTATTTT. Protein product: CASSLGTQGTQYF. Combining the CDR3 with reference TRBV5-1 and TRBJ2-3 gives the whole variable domain KAGVTQTPRYLIKTRGQQVTLSCSPISGHRSVSWYQQTPGQGLQFLFEYFSETQRNKGNFPGRFSGRQFSNSRSEMNVSTLELGDSALYLCASSLGTQGTQYFGPGTRLTVL.

The chain couples TRBV15 to TRBJ1-5; D is unclear. Germline loops: CDR1 LNHNV, CDR2 YYDKDF (reference sequence). The CDR3 contains 15 residues. V lost 0 bases and J 4 bases, leaving 10 bases between the germline ends. The CDR3 here is CATSRDSYGNQPQHF. The CDR3 region has the DNA TGTGCCACCAGCAGAGATTCGTATGGGAATCAGCCCCAGCATTTT.

The rearrangement joins TRBV7-6 to TRBJ2-1; possibly TRBD2 for D (5 bases). V lost 3 bases and J lost 2, with 11 bases in between. In germline, CDR1 is SGHVS, CDR2 FNYEAQ. The CDR3 spans 15 residues. The CDR3 DNA sequence: TGTGCCAGCAGCTTCGGCGGGTCTGCCTACAATGAGCAGTTCTTC. Translating it yields CASSFGGSAYNEQFF. The whole variable domain, remainder taken from reference TRBV7-6 and TRBJ2-1, is GAGVSQSPRYKVTKRGQDVALRCDPISGHVSLYWYRQALGQGPEFLTYFNYEAQQDKSGLPNDRFSAERPEGSISTLTIQRTEQRDSAMYRCASSFGGSAYNEQFFGPGTRLTVL.

This clone came up a few times. The chain has TRBV7-2 and TRBJ1-2; the D gene is possibly TRBD1 (6 bases). The germline CDR1 and CDR2 sequences are SGHTA and FQGNSA. The V gene lost 6 bases and the J gene lost 1 base, with 15 bases spanning the gap. This CDR3 spans 15 amino acids. The DNA for the CDR3 is TGTGCCAGCAGTATTCCTAACAGGGATAACTATGGCTACACCTTC. Protein product: CASSIPNRDNYGYTF.

This chain connects TRBV5-4 to TRBJ2-4, with D tentatively TRBD2 (5 bases). The CDR3 spans 15 residues. Between the trimmed V and J ends, which lost 4 bases and 1 base, there was a span of 12 bases. Germline CDR1 reads SGHNT; CDR2 reads YYREEE (reference sequence). The chain's CDR3 is CASSNPSGAKNIQYF. The CDR3 bases are TGTGCCAGCAGCAACCCGAGCGGCGCCAAAAACATTCAGTACTTC.

The chain is built from TRBV5-4 and TRBJ2-5; the D is unclear. Trimming removed 0 bases from V and 0 bases from J, with 3 bases in between. The CDR3 loop spans 13 amino acids. Germline V gene lookup returns CDR1 SGHNT and CDR2 YYREEE (reference sequence). In DNA, the CDR3 is TGTGCCAGCAGCTTGGAGTACCAAGAGACCCAGTACTTC. It yields the protein CASSLEYQETQYF.

The table lists this clone with a count of one. This chain joins TRBV18 and TRBJ2-1; TRBD1 matches at 7 bases. V shed 2 bases and J 5 bases; nucleotides not matched to a gene: 0. CDR3 length: 13 amino acids. Looked up from germline, CDR1 is KGHSH and CDR2 is LQKENI. DNA for the CDR3: TGTGCCAGCTCACCAGACAGGGACAATGAGCAGTTCTTC. As protein: CASSPDRDNEQFF.

This chain uses TRBV7-9 with TRBJ1-5; tentative D call: TRBD1 (5 bases). Germline V lookup: CDR1 SEHNR, CDR2 FQNEAQ (reference sequence). There are 16 residues in the CDR3. The germline V and J ends were trimmed by 0 bases and 0 bases, with 9 bases remaining between them. The CDR3 protein is CASSLAGVDSNQPQHF. DNA for the CDR3: TGTGCCAGCAGCTTAGCAGGGGTTGATAGCAATCAGCCCCAGCATTTT.

CDR3 sequence reads: CASSELSTDTQYF. The CDR3 DNA is TGTGCCAGCAGTGAACTCAGCACAGATACGCAGTATTTT. This rearrangement joins TRBV2 to TRBJ2-3; D ambiguous. CDR3 length: 13 residues. With 2 bases removed from V and 0 bases from J, the gap between germline ends came to 3 bases. The germline V gene encodes CDR1 SNHLY and CDR2 FYNNEI.

This sequence joins TRBV6-1 and TRBJ2-7, with 10 bases that match TRBD2. The CDR3 is 15 amino acids. With 2 bases clipped from V and 5 bases from J, the junction kept 6 bases outside the gene matches. The V gene's germline CDR1 is MNHNS and CDR2 SASEGT. The CDR3 sequence: CASSEPGLARNEQYF. CDR3 in DNA: TGTGCCAGCAGTGAACCGGGACTAGCGAGAAACGAGCAGTACTTC.

V usage is TRBV5-1 and J usage is TRBJ2-3; 12 bases agree with TRBD2. The CDR3 is 14 amino acids. Germline CDR1 is SGHRS and CDR2 is YFSETQ. V lost 3 bases to trimming and J lost 5 bases; unmatched junction nucleotides: 1. For the CDR3, the DNA is TGCGCCAGCAGCTCACTAGCGGGAGGAGATACGCAGTATTTT. It codes for CASSSLAGGDTQYF.

The chain couples TRBV27 to TRBJ2-7, with D possibly TRBD2 on 5 matching bases. Germline assignment: CDR1 MNHEY and CDR2 SMNVEV (reference sequence). Trimming took 7 bases from V and 1 from J, leaving 14 bases between them. The length of the CDR3 is 14 residues. The CDR3 region is CASKGGRVSYEQYF. Here the CDR3 DNA reads TGTGCCAGCAAGGGCGGGCGAGTTTCCTACGAGCAGTACTTC.

The rearrangement joins TRBV12-5 to TRBJ1-2; no clear D. CDR1 and CDR2 (germline): LGHNT, FRNRAP. The V end was cut by 1 base, the J end by 3 bases, with 6 bases between. The CDR3 contains 13 residues. CDR3 loop: CASGLGGDYGYTF. CDR3 nucleotides: TGTGCTAGTGGTTTGGGAGGTGACTATGGCTACACCTTC. Based on the CDR3 plus reference TRBV12-5 and TRBJ1-2, the full variable domain is DARVTQTPRHKVTEMGQEVTMRCQPILGHNTVFWYRQTMMQGLELLAYFRNRAPLDDSGMPKDRFSAEMPDATLATLKIQPSEPRDSAVYFCASGLGGDYGYTFGSGTRLTVV.